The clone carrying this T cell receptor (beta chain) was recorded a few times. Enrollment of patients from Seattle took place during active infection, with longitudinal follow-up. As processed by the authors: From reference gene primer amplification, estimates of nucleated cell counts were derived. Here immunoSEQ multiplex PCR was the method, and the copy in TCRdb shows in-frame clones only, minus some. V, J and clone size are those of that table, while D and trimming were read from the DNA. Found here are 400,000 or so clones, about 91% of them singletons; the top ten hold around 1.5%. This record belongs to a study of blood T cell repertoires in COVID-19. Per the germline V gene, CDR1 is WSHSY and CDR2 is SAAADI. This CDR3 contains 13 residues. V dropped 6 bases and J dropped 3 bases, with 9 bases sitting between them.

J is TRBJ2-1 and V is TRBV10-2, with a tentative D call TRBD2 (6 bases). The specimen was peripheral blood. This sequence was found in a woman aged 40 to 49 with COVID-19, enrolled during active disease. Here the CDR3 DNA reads TGCGCCAGCAGGCGGGGAATCTACAATGAGCAGTTCTTC. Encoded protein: CASRRGIYNEQFF.